Below, one TCR beta chain is given with its context. This specimen comes from a study of CD8+CD57+ T cells in acquired aplastic anemia. All sequencing subjects had displayed CD8+CD57+ cell expansion on flow cytometry. Deletions cut 4 bases from V and 6 bases from J, with 10 bases between. Looked up from germline, CDR1 is SQVTM and CDR2 is ANQGSEA. This CDR3 spans 12 amino acids. It was genomic DNA that served as the template for profiling TCR beta VDJ and CDR3. TCRdb ran MiXCR on the reads and lists one entry per CDR3 protein. The repertoire holds 180,000 or so distinct CDR3 sequences, with around 48% as singletons.

Sequencing input: sorted CD4+, CD8+, or CD8+CD57+ T cells (not recorded which) from PBMCs. The rearrangement uses TRBV29-1 and TRBJ2-1, with D tentatively TRBD2 (6 bases). The TCR sequence derives from a human donor with aplastic anemia. As DNA, the CDR3 is TGCAGCGTTGGGGAGGTGGGCAATGAGCAGTTCTTC. It encodes CSVGEVGNEQFF.